This T cell receptor beta chain was observed in a study of cytomegalovirus exposure and HLA in healthy donors. As for the study in general: In an earlier analysis, approximately 120 million unique TCR beta sequences were found from 200 million or so T cells.

The PCR contained 60 Vbeta and 13 Jbeta primers. Generated by immunoSEQ multiplex PCR, the TCRdb table keeps only in-frame clones and is missing some. This table lists roughly 77,000 clones. In germline, CDR1 is SQVTM, CDR2 ANQGSEA. This CDR3 region has 14 residues. V gave up 7 bases and J gave up 9 bases; unmatched junction bases: 13. As concerns this clone: What it recognizes is unknown.

Study results and limitations: Reportedly, HLA-A and HLA-B alleles of most subjects were accurately predicted from TCR beta. At a 0.05 false discovery rate, a later analysis found 18,000 or so TCR beta sequences to be associated with HLA alleles.

The TCR originated in a female donor in good health and CMV-seropositive. This chain joins TRBV29-1 and TRBJ2-1; 9 nucleotides align to TRBD1. The sample taken for sequencing was PBMCs. The CDR3 DNA follows: TGCAGCGCCATACAGGGGGCCTCCAAGGGTGAGCAGTTCTTC. Encoded protein: CSAIQGASKGEQFF.